These 17 T cell receptor beta chains were sequenced from one sample in a study of T cell repertoires in cytomegalovirus infection. MiXCR was run by TCRdb on the reads, yielding one entry per CDR3 protein. The sample has hundreds of thousands of distinct CDR3 sequences, around 32% seen once. Which antigens these TCRs recognize remains unknown. This material consisted of cultured PBMCs, taken from culture after CMV antigen stimulation. Source of these receptors: a human donor in good health (CMV status not recorded). Some clones in this sample may be carry-over from other donors' samples.

The chain is built from TRBV7-9 and TRBJ1-1, with unresolved D. Trimming removed 4 bases from V and 11 bases from J, with 14 bases in between. The CDR3 is made up of 12 amino acids. The germline V gene encodes CDR1 SEHNR and CDR2 FQNEAQ (reference sequence). CDR3 sequence: CASSYNLAKAFF. In DNA, the CDR3 is TGTGCCAGCAGCTATAACTTGGCTAAGGCTTTCTTT.

The chain carries TRBV28 and TRBJ1-4, with D perhaps TRBD1 (5 bases). This CDR3 contains 16 residues. The ends were cut back, 1 base at V and 0 bases at J, with 9 bases in the middle. Looked up from germline, CDR1 is MDHEN and CDR2 is SYDVKM. CDR3 nucleotides: TGTGCCAGCAGTTTATCCGGGGCGGCAACTAATGAAAAACTGTTTTTT. Protein: CASSLSGAATNEKLFF.

The chain has TRBV24-1 and TRBJ1-1, with D perhaps matching TRBD1 (5 bases). This CDR3 spans 13 amino acids. The V gene lost 7 bases and the J gene lost 5 bases, with 13 bases spanning the gap. The germline V gene has CDR1 KGHDR and CDR2 SFDVKD. The CDR3 sequence: CATRSGGMTEAFF. The CDR3 DNA is TGTGCCACCAGAAGTGGGGGAATGACTGAAGCTTTCTTT.

The V call is TRBV30, the J call TRBJ2-1; D perhaps matches TRBD2 (6 bases). The V and J ends lost 5 bases and 10 bases respectively, with 12 bases between them. Germline-derived CDR1 and CDR2 are GTSNPN and SVGIG (reference sequence). The length of the CDR3 is 11 residues. In nucleotides, the CDR3 is TGTGCCTGGGCGAATGGGAGGGAGCAGTTCTTC. This gives the protein CAWANGREQFF.

The DNA for the CDR3 is TGTGCCAGCAGTCCAAAGGGAGGGCCCGTGGGCACTGAAGCTTTCTTT. Its protein product is CASSPKGGPVGTEAFF. The chain employs TRBV6-6 and TRBJ1-1; D gene ambiguous. Trimming cost V 5 bases and J 4 bases, with 20 bases left between them. Germline lookup yields CDR1 MNHNY and CDR2 SVGAGI (reference sequence). CDR3 length equals 16 residues.

A few counts support this clonotype. The chain is built from TRBV12-3 or TRBV12-4 and TRBJ1-1; a possible D gene is TRBD1 (6 bases). This CDR3 is built from 15 residues. With 3 bases removed from V and 5 bases from J, the gap between germline ends came to 16 bases. The DNA for the CDR3 is TGTGCCAGCAGTTTTGAGTACAGGGCGGGAACTGAAGCTTTCTTT. This gives the protein CASSFEYRAGTEAFF.

The gene calls are TRBV5-1 and TRBJ1-1; 8 nucleotides agree with TRBD1. Unmatched junction bases numbered 8, after V lost 2 bases and J lost 5 bases. This CDR3 spans 15 amino acids. The germline V gene encodes CDR1 SGHRS and CDR2 YFSETQ. CDR3 sequence reads: CASSFLQGGETEAFF. Written as DNA, the CDR3 is TGCGCCAGCAGCTTTTTACAGGGGGGGGAAACTGAAGCTTTCTTT. Based on the CDR3 plus reference TRBV5-1 and TRBJ1-1, the full variable domain is KAGVTQTPRYLIKTRGQQVTLSCSPISGHRSVSWYQQTPGQGLQFLFEYFSETQRNKGNFPGRFSGRQFSNSRSEMNVSTLELGDSALYLCASSFLQGGETEAFFGQGTRLTVV.

The sample holds a few counts of this clonotype. This chain joins TRBV2 and TRBJ2-5, with 9 positions matching TRBD1. The length of the CDR3 is 14 residues. J lost 5 bases, V lost 6 bases, and 7 bases had no gene match. Germline V gives CDR1 SNHLY, CDR2 FYNNEI. The CDR3 DNA is TGTGCCAGCAGCGCCACAGGGGGCTGGGAGACCCAGTACTTC. This encodes CASSATGGWETQYF.

CDR3 bases: TGTGCTAGTGGAACCGGACAGGGTTTTTTCCAGCCCCAGCATTTT. Translation gives CASGTGQGFFQPQHF. The genes are TRBV12-5 and TRBJ1-5, with 8 bases matching TRBD1. This CDR3 contains 15 residues. Looked up from germline, CDR1 is LGHNT and CDR2 is FRNRAP. Trimming removed 6 bases from V and 7 bases from J; junction bases left unmatched: 11.

The rearrangement links TRBV27 to TRBJ2-7, with TRBD2 as a possible D gene (7 bases). The V end lost 5 bases, the J end lost 1 base, and 15 bases lay between the germline ends. This CDR3 region has 15 residues. Germline V gene lookup returns CDR1 MNHEY and CDR2 SMNVEV (reference sequence). The CDR3 DNA reads TGTGCCAGCAGTCTTCGGGGGGCCGGGTCCTACGAGCAGTACTTC. Translating it yields CASSLRGAGSYEQYF.

Many counts were recorded for this clonotype. The V call is TRBV7-2, the J call TRBJ2-1, with D perhaps TRBD1 (5 bases). CDR1 is SGHTA and CDR2 is FQGNSA in the germline V gene. CDR3 length: 15 residues. The V and J ends lost 1 base and 4 bases respectively, with 11 bases between them. The CDR3 reads CASSLVDWTYNEQFF. For the CDR3, the DNA is TGTGCCAGCAGCTTAGTTGACTGGACATACAATGAGCAGTTCTTC.

The sample holds a few counts of this clonotype. The V gene is TRBV7-6, the J gene TRBJ2-6; D tentatively reads TRBD1 or TRBD2 (5 bases each). The V and J ends lost 11 bases and 3 bases respectively, with 11 bases between them. The CDR3 contains 13 residues. From germline, CDR1 is SGHVS and CDR2 FNYEAQ. CDR3 DNA: TGTGCCGTAGGGGCGGGTGGGGCCAACGTCCTGACTTTC. Residues: CAVGAGGANVLTF.

The genes are TRBV7-6 and TRBJ2-1, with D unresolved. V lost 4 bases, J lost 9 bases, and 10 bases lay in between. The CDR3 length is 12 residues. CDR1 is SGHVS, CDR2 FNYEAQ, per germline. CDR3 sequence reads: CASSSIRSEQFF. The DNA of the CDR3 is TGTGCCAGCAGCTCAATCAGGAGTGAGCAGTTCTTC.

This clonotype was counted a few times. This chain joins TRBV20-1 and TRBJ2-1, with TRBD2 as a possible D gene (5 bases). CDR1 is DFQATT and CDR2 is SNEGSKA in the germline V gene (reference sequence). V was shortened by 5 bases and J by 6 bases, with 17 bases between the two germline ends. The CDR3 totals 14 residues. The CDR3 DNA follows: TGCAGTGCTTCTATCCCCGGGATTCGCAATGAGCAGTTCTTC. It encodes CSASIPGIRNEQFF.

This clonotype was seen only once. The chain has TRBV27 and TRBJ1-3; 7 bases are shared with TRBD1. V was pared by 5 bases and J by 0 bases, with 7 bases of the junction left unmatched. The CDR3 extends over 16 amino acids. The germline CDR1 and CDR2 sequences are MNHEY and SMNVEV (reference sequence). CDR3 DNA sequence: TGTGCCAGCAGTCCAGGGGACAGCAGCTCTGGAAACACCATATATTTT. Encoded protein: CASSPGDSSSGNTIYF.

The genes are TRBV7-9 and TRBJ2-5, with D uncertain. CDR3 length: 15 amino acids. Germline assignment: CDR1 SEHNR and CDR2 FQNEAQ (reference sequence). V was shortened by 4 bases and J by 2 bases, with 14 bases between the two germline ends. Here the CDR3 reads CASSSAGESQETQYF. The CDR3 coding sequence is TGTGCCAGCAGCTCCGCCGGTGAAAGTCAAGAGACCCAGTACTTC.

This clonotype was counted only a few times. The conserved closing phenylalanine or tryptophan is absent in this CDR3, likely reflecting a read error. The DNA is left out, because the CDR3 cannot be placed on it with certainty; the CDR3 is given as TCRdb lists it. V and J are TRBV7-2 and TRBJ2-5; the D call in the table, TRBD2, was not verified against the DNA. Germline V gene lookup returns CDR1 SGHTA and CDR2 FQGNSA. Inclusive of both ends, the CDR3 amounts to 10 amino acids. CDR3 sequence reads: CASSLETSLL.